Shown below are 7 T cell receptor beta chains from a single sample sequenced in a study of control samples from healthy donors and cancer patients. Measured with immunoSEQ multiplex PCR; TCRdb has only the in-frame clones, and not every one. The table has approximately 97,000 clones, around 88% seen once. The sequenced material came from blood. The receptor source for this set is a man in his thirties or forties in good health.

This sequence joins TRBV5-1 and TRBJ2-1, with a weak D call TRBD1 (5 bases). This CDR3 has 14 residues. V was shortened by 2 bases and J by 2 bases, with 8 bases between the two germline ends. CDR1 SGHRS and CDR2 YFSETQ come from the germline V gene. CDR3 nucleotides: TGCGCCAGCAGCTTAGACAGAACCTACAATGAGCAGTTCTTC. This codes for CASSLDRTYNEQFF.

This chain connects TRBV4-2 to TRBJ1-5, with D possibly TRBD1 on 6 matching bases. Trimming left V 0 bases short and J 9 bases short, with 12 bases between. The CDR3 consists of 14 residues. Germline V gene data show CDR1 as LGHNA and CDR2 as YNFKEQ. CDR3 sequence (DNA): TGTGCCAGCAGCCAAGAGGTAGGGGGTGGGCCCCAGCATTTT. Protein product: CASSQEVGGGPQHF.

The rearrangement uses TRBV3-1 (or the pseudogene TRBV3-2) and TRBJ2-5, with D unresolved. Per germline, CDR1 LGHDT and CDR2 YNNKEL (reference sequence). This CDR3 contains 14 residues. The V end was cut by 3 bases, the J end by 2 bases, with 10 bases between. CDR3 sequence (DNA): TGTGCCAGCAGCCACCCGGGCACACAAGAGACCCAGTACTTC. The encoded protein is CASSHPGTQETQYF.

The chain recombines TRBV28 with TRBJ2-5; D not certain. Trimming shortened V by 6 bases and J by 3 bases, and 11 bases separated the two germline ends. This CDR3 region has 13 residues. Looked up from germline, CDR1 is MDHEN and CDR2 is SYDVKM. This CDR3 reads CASSHRNEETQYF. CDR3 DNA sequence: TGTGCCAGCAGCCACCGGAACGAAGAGACCCAGTACTTC. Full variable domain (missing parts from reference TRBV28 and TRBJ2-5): DVKVTQSSRYLVKRTGEKVFLECVQDMDHENMFWYRQDPGLGLRLIYFSYDVKMKEKGDIPEGYSVSREKKERFSLILESASTNQTSMYLCASSHRNEETQYFGPGTRLLVL.

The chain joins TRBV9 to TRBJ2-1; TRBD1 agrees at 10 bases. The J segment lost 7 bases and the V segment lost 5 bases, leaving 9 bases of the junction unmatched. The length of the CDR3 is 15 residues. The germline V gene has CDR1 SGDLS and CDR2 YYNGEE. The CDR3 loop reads CASSPGTGAGNEQFF. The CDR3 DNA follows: TGTGCCAGCAGTCCCGGGACAGGGGCTGGTAATGAGCAGTTCTTC.

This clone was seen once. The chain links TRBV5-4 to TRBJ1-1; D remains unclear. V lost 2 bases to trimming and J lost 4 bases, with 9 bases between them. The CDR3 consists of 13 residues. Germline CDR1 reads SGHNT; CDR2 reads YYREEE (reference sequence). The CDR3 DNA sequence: TGTGCCAGCAGCTTAACGGTTGTCACTGAAGCTTTCTTT. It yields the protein CASSLTVVTEAFF.

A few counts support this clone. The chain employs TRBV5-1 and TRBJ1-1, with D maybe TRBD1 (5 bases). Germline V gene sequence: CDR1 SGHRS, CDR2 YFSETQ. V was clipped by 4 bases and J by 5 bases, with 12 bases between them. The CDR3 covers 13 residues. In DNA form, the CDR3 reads TGCGCCAGCAGCCAACCTGGGGCGACTGAAGCTTTCTTT. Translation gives CASSQPGATEAFF.